These T cell receptor beta chains were read from a single sample in a study of metastatic and nonmetastatic thyroid tumors. Using MiXCR, TCRdb re-called clones from the PCR reads. Found here are approximately 34,000 clones, around 15% of them singletons; the top ten hold around 3%. Sequencing input: blood. Receptor source: a female donor with papillary thyroid cancer or a benign thyroid nodule (not recorded which). Some clones in this sample may be carry-over from other donors' samples. CDR3s include the opening cysteine and the closing phenylalanine or tryptophan. A D gene is named only where the DNA matches it firmly. Only some rows state a clone size, as once, few, many or a class for expanded clones.

v_gene,j_gene,abundance,d_gene,CDR3nt,CDR3aa
TRBV5-5,TRBJ2-7,many,NA,TGTGCCAGCAGCTTCTGGTTGGGCGAGCAGTACTTC,CASSFWLGEQYF
TRBV30,TRBJ2-1,NA,TRBD2,TGTGCCTACCAGGCCCTAGCGGGAGGGCCTGGTGAGCAGTTCTTC,CAYQALAGGPGEQFF
TRBV12-3/TRBV12-4,TRBJ1-2,many,NA,TGTGCCAGCAGTTTGAATACAGGGATTTCTGGCTACACCTTC,CASSLNTGISGYTF
TRBV6-1,TRBJ2-2,many,NA,TGTGCCAGCATCGGTGTTGGGTCGGGGGGGGAGCTGTTTTTT,CASIGVGSGGELFF
TRBV6-1,TRBJ2-1,many,NA,TGTGCCAGCACCCGGGACGGTGGCTCTGGTGAGCAGTTCTTC,CASTRDGGSGEQFF
TRBV27,TRBJ1-2,many,NA,TGTGCCAGCAGTTCCCTCGGGGCGGATAACTATGGCTACACCTTC,CASSSLGADNYGYTF
TRBV6-1,TRBJ1-2,many,NA,TGTGCCAGCACCCACAGAGACTATGGCTACACCTTC,CASTHRDYGYTF
TRBV5-1,TRBJ2-5,many,NA,TGCGCCAGCAGCTTGGAACAATACCAAGAGACCCAGTACTTC,CASSLEQYQETQYF
TRBV30,TRBJ2-7,many,NA,TGTGCCTGGAGTGTGATGGGTATCGAGCAGTACTTC,CAWSVMGIEQYF
TRBV28,TRBJ2-1,NA,NA,TGTGCCAACAGTTTAGGGGTCAATGAGCAGTTCTTC,CANSLGVNEQFF
TRBV7-3,TRBJ2-2,NA,NA,TGTGCCGGCAGTTCCAGCCAGGGGAGGATCGGGGAGCTGTTTTTT,CAGSSSQGRIGELFF
TRBV7-8,TRBJ2-5,NA,TRBD1,TGTGCCAGCAGCGCTGGGACAGCAAGGAATTCTGAGACCCGATACTTC,CASSAGTARNSETRYF
TRBV7-9,TRBJ1-2,NA,NA,TGTGTCGAATCCGTGGAGGCAGGCCTTGGTTACACCTTC,CVESVEAGLGYTF
TRBV20-1,TRBJ2-5,many,TRBD1,TGCAGTGCTAGAGATTGGGACAGGGGTGGGGAGACCCAGTACTTC,CSARDWDRGGETQYF
TRBV18,TRBJ2-7,many,NA,TGTGCCAGCTCGTACCGGGACGTCCCCTCCTACGAGCAGTACTTC,CASSYRDVPSYEQYF
TRBV19,TRBJ2-7,many,TRBD2,TGTGCCAGTAGTCCCGGACTAGTTTGGGAGCAGTACTTC,CASSPGLVWEQYF
TRBV7-2,TRBJ2-1,many,TRBD1,TGTGCCAGCAGCTCTCGGACAGGGGGCTACCTGGAGCAGTTCTTC,CASSSRTGGYLEQFF
TRBV12-5,TRBJ1-1,many,TRBD1,TGTGCTAGTGGTTTGGTACTTGGACAGGGGATGAACACTGAAGCTTTCTTT,CASGLVLGQGMNTEAFF
TRBV9,TRBJ1-2,NA,NA,TGTGCCAGCAGCGACACTCTGGGGGCATGTGGCTACACCTTC,CASSDTLGACGYTF
TRBV19,TRBJ2-1,many,NA,TGTGCCAGTAGTATAGGGGTTTTGGAACACAATGAGCAGTTCTTC,CASSIGVLEHNEQFF
TRBV4-2,TRBJ2-1,NA,TRBD2,TGTGCCAGCCATCCCCGGTTGGGGAGCGGGAGGAGCAATGAGCAGTTCTTC,CASHPRLGSGRSNEQFF
TRBV3-1,TRBJ2-1,many,NA,TGTGCCAGCAGCCAAGAGACTGCCCATGTCAATGAGCAGTTCTTC,CASSQETAHVNEQFF
TRBV12-3/TRBV12-4,TRBJ1-4,many,NA,TGTGCCAGCAGTACCTCGGGGGGAAAACTGTTTTTT,CASSTSGGKLFF
TRBV7-9,TRBJ1-4,many,NA,TGTGCCACCACGTCCGGGGGGCGGGAAAAACTGTTTTTT,CATTSGGREKLFF
TRBV30,TRBJ2-1,many,TRBD2,TGTGCCTGGAGTGTACGCGGGAGGGCCAACAATGAGCAGTTCTTC,CAWSVRGRANNEQFF
TRBV11-1,TRBJ2-7,NA,TRBD2,TGTGCCAGCAGCCGGCTCGCGGGAGGGCCAACTCTAGAGCAGTACTTC,CASSRLAGGPTLEQYF
TRBV5-1,TRBJ2-7,once,TRBD1,TGCGCCAGCAGCTTGGTCCGGGACAGTTCCTACGAGCAGTACTTC,CASSLVRDSSYEQYF
TRBV6-1,TRBJ2-2,few,TRBD1,TGTGCCAGCAGGCTGTGGACAGGGGCCGCGAACACCGGGGAGTTGTTTTTT,CASRLWTGAANTGELFF
TRBV4-2,TRBJ2-3,many,TRBD2,TGTGCCAGCAGCCCCAGGGCTAGCGGGACGACAGATACGCAGTATTTT,CASSPRASGTTDTQYF
TRBV12-3/TRBV12-4,TRBJ2-7,NA,NA,TGTGCCAGCAGTTCCGGACAGCCCTACGAGCAGTACTTC,CASSSGQPYEQYF
TRBV28,TRBJ1-6,many,NA,TGTGCCAGCAGTTTAAGCGGTAGTTGGGTAAAAGGTTCACCCCTCCACTTT,CASSLSGSWVKGSPLHF
TRBV12-3/TRBV12-4,TRBJ2-3,many,TRBD2,TGTGCCAGCAGTTTGCGCAGGACTAGCGGGAGTGGAGATACGCAGTATTTT,CASSLRRTSGSGDTQYF
TRBV27,TRBJ1-4,many,NA,TGTGCCAGCAGGGCCCGAGGCGGGACTAATGAAAAACTGTTTTTT,CASRARGGTNEKLFF
TRBV5-6,TRBJ2-7,many,NA,TGTGCCAGCAGCGTTGGCTCAACCTACGAGCAGTACTTC,CASSVGSTYEQYF
TRBV7-9,TRBJ1-2,many,TRBD1,TGTGCCAGCAGCCTGACAGGGAATCTTGGCTACACCTTC,CASSLTGNLGYTF
TRBV27,TRBJ2-7,few,TRBD2,TGTGCCAGCAGTTTAAGTGGGAGGGCGGGTAATGAGCAGTACTTC,CASSLSGRAGNEQYF
TRBV9,TRBJ2-2,many,NA,TGTGCCAGCAGCGTAAGCCAAGGGATCACCGGGGAGCTGTTTTTT,CASSVSQGITGELFF
TRBV5-4,TRBJ2-1,many,TRBD1,TGTGCCAGCAGCTTTGGGACAGCACATCAAGACGGTGAGCAGTTCTTC,CASSFGTAHQDGEQFF
TRBV20-1,TRBJ2-3,many,TRBD2,TGCAGTGCTAGAGCCCTGGGACTAGCGGGCACAGATACGCAGTATTTT,CSARALGLAGTDTQYF
TRBV12-3/TRBV12-4,TRBJ2-1,few,NA,TGTGCCAGCACCGATGGGAGCGTGTTGCACAATGAGCAGTTCTTC,CASTDGSVLHNEQFF
TRBV4-1,TRBJ2-2,NA,NA,TGCGCCAGCATCCAAGCCGCGGCGGACACCGGGGAGCTGTTTTTT,CASIQAAADTGELFF
TRBV20-1,TRBJ1-5,few,NA,TGCAGTGCTAGTCAGGGGACGAGTCAGCCCCAGCATTTT,CSASQGTSQPQHF
TRBV7-2,TRBJ2-3,many,TRBD2,TGTGCCAGCAGCTTAGCCCTAGCGGGGGGCACAGATACGCAGTATTTT,CASSLALAGGTDTQYF
TRBV3-1,TRBJ2-1,many,NA,TGTGCCAGCAGCCAAGCAAGGACGATTAATGAGCAGTTCTTC,CASSQARTINEQFF
TRBV27,TRBJ2-1,many,NA,TGTGCCAGCAGTGGGATGGAGTCCTACAATGAGCAGTTCTTC,CASSGMESYNEQFF
TRBV19,TRBJ2-7,many,TRBD1,TGTGCCAGTAGAGGGGACAGCTACGAGCAGTACTTC,CASRGDSYEQYF
TRBV3-1,TRBJ2-1,NA,TRBD2,TGTGCCAGCAGCCATTTTGCGGGAGGTCCGGTCGGCTGTGAGCAGTTCTTC,CASSHFAGGPVGCEQFF
TRBV27,TRBJ1-1,many,NA,TGTGCCAGCAGTTTAGGCGGGAACACTGAAGCTTTCTTT,CASSLGGNTEAFF
TRBV20-1,TRBJ2-1,many,TRBD2,TGCAGTGCTAAAGGACTAGCGGATTACAATGAGCAGTTCTTC,CSAKGLADYNEQFF
TRBV6-1,TRBJ2-5,few,NA,TGTGCCAGTAGTGAACTGGCGGGGTACCAAGAGACCCAGTACTTC,CASSELAGYQETQYF
TRBV5-1,TRBJ2-6,many,NA,TGCGCCAGCAGCCCACGGGCGGCAGGGGACGGGGCCAACGTCCTGACTTTC,CASSPRAAGDGANVLTF
TRBV5-1,TRBJ1-1,many,TRBD1,TGCGCCAGCAGTGAACGGGACAGGTTCACCGAAGCTTTCTTT,CASSERDRFTEAFF
TRBV28,TRBJ1-1,many,NA,TGTGCCAGCAGTTTAGGGACTGTGAACACTGAAGCTTTCTTT,CASSLGTVNTEAFF